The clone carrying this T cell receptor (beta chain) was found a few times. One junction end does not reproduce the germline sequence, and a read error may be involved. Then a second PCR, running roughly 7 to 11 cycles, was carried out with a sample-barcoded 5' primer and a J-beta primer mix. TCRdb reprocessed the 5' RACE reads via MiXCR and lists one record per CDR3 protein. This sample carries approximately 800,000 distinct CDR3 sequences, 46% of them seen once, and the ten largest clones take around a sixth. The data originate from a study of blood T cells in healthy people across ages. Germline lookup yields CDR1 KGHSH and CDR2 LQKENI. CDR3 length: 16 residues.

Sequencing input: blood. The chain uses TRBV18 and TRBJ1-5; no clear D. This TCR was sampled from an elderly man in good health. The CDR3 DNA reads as TGTGCCAGCTCCCCACAGCCCCCCGCCAGCAATCAGCCCCAGCATTTT. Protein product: CASSPQPPASNQPQHF.